This record covers a single T cell receptor (beta chain). Treatment here: 15 to 20 received Ad26.COV2.S at low or high dose, single or two shots; about 5 received placebo; per-sample allocation not given. Vaccine and placebo recipients were sampled on day 63 after the first injection. This sample is part of a study of Ad26.COV2.S vaccination and SARS-CoV-2 variants. Assay: immunoSEQ multiplex PCR; the TCRdb copy retains only in-frame clones and omits some. Of roughly 500,000 clones in the sample, 70% to 90% were seen once. Germline-derived CDR1 and CDR2 are MNHNS and SASEGT. Trimming left V 1 base short and J 5 bases short, with 18 bases between. The CDR3 loop spans 16 amino acids.

The receptor's source is a person aged 18-60 years who received the Ad26.COV2.S COVID-19 vaccine or a placebo. The rearrangement links TRBV6-1 to TRBJ2-7; D is possibly TRBD1 or TRBD2 (6 bases each). Sequences were derived from peripheral blood, sampled in a trial of Ad26.COV2.S vaccine versus placebo. The CDR3 region has the DNA TGTGCCAGCAGTGAAGACGGCGCTCGAGGGGGGAACGAGCAGTACTTC. Amino acids: CASSEDGARGGNEQYF.